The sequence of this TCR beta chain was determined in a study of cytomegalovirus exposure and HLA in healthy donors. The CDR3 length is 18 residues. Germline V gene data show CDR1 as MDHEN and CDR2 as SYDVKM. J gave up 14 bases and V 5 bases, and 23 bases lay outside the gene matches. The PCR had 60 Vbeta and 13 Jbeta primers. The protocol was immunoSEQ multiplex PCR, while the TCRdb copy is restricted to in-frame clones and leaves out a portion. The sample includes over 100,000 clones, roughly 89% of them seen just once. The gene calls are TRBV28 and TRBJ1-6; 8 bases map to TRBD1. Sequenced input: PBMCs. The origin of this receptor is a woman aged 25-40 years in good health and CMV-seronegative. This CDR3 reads CASSPTISPTGDSWALHF. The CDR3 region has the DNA TGTGCCAGCAGTCCTACTATCTCTCCGACAGGGGATTCATGGGCCCTCCACTTT.